This TCR beta chain was sequenced during a study of vaccination and CD4 T cells after COVID-19. On the study more broadly: Every culture used as a control got a CEFX pool, an HIV-1 Nef pool, or no peptide.

With the Oncomine TCR Beta short-read assay, DNA from cultured CD4+ T cells was sequenced. TCRdb passed the PCR reads through MiXCR, listing each CDR3 protein once. The sample has more than 15,000 distinct CDR3 sequences, roughly 45% seen once; the top ten hold around 3.4%. Remarks on this clonotype: What it recognizes is unknown.

The sample's treatment: approximately 11-day PBMC culture with coronavirus spike peptide pools or control peptides (ViraFEST assay). ViraFEST used peptide pools to expand antigen-specific T cells and subsequently sequenced their TCRs. The CDR3 consists of 15 residues. Per the germline V gene, CDR1 is LNHDA and CDR2 is SQIVND (reference sequence). Losses at the gene ends were 1 base for V and 1 base for J; bases not matched to a gene: 2. V gene TRBV19 combines with J gene TRBJ2-5; 8 nucleotides match TRBD1. The receptor's source is a human donor who had recovered from COVID-19. Specimen: CD4+ T cells from blood, cultured in vitro. The CDR3 DNA sequence: TGTGCCAGTAGTATAGGCGGGACAGGCCAAGAGACCCAGTACTTC. It codes for CASSIGGTGQETQYF.